These 4 T cell receptor beta chains came from one sample sequenced in a study of blood T cell repertoires in COVID-19. Only in-frame clones appear in the TCRdb table, and some are missing; sequencing was by immunoSEQ multiplex PCR. Of over 130,000 clones in the sample, less than 90% were seen once. The specimen was peripheral blood. The receptors come from a man aged 25-40 years with COVID-19, enrolled during active disease.

V usage is TRBV11-2 and J usage is TRBJ1-1, with D unresolved. CDR1 is SGHAT, CDR2 FQNNGV, per germline. Trimming removed 5 bases at V and 1 base at J, with 8 bases between. The CDR3 totals 13 residues. The CDR3 nucleotides read TGTGCCAGCAGCACACAGAGGAACACTGAAGCTTTCTTT. Translation gives CASSTQRNTEAFF.

V usage is TRBV7-9 and J usage is TRBJ1-1; no firm D call. The CDR3 totals 12 residues. The V end was cut by 4 bases, the J end by 6 bases, with 9 bases between. Germline V lookup: CDR1 SEHNR, CDR2 FQNEAQ (reference sequence). CDR3 nucleotide sequence: TGTGCCAGCAGCTCTCGCTATGCTGAAGCTTTCTTT. It specifies CASSSRYAEAFF.

V usage is TRBV15 and J usage is TRBJ1-6; possibly TRBD1 for D (5 bases). The CDR3 covers 16 residues. Germline CDR1 is LNHNV and CDR2 is YYDKDF (reference sequence). Between the trimmed V and J ends, which lost 3 bases and 10 bases, there was a span of 19 bases. The CDR3 loop is CATSSPRGGKNSPLHF. The CDR3 DNA is TGTGCCACCAGCAGCCCCCGGGGGGGGAAGAACTCACCCCTCCACTTT. Based on the CDR3 plus reference TRBV15 and TRBJ1-6, the full variable domain is DAMVIQNPRYQVTQFGKPVTLSCSQTLNHNVMYWYQQKSSQAPKLLFHYYDKDFNNEADTPDNFQSRRPNTSFCFLDIRSPGLGDTAMYLCATSSPRGGKNSPLHFGNGTRLTVT.

The chain couples TRBV10-1 to TRBJ2-1; weak D call: TRBD1 (5 bases). The germline gives CDR1 WNHNN, CDR2 SYGVQD (reference sequence). V was shortened by 4 bases and J by 5 bases, with 12 bases between the two germline ends. CDR3 length: 14 residues. The DNA for the CDR3 is TGCGCCAGCAGTGGGGGCCCCTTAAACAATGAGCAGTTCTTC. Its translation is CASSGGPLNNEQFF.